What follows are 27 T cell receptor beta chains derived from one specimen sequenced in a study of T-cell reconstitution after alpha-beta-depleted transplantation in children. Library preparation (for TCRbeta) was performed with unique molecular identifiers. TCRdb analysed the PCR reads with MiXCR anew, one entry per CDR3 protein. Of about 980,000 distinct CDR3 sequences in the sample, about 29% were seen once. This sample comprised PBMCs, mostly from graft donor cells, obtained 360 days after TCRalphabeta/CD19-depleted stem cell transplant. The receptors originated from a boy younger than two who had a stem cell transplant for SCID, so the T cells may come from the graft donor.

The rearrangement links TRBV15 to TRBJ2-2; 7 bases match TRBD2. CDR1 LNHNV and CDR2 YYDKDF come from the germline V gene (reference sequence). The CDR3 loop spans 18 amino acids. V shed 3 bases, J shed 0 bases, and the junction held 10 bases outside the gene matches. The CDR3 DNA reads TGTGCCACCAGCAGGCCCCACGGGAGGAACGCGAACACCGGGGAGCTGTTTTTT. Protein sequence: CATSRPHGRNANTGELFF.

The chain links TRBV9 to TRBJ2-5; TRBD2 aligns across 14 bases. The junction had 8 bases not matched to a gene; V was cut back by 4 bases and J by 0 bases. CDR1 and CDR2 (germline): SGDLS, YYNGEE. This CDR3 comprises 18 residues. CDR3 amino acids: CASSPGLAGGGYQETQYF. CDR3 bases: TGTGCCAGCAGCCCCGGACTAGCGGGGGGTGGGTACCAAGAGACCCAGTACTTC.

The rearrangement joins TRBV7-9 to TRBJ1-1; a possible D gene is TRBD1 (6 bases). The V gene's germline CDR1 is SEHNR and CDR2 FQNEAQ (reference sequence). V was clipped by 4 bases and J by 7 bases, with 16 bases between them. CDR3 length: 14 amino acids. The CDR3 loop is CASSSRYQGLEAFF. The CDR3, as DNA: TGTGCCAGCAGCTCGCGATATCAGGGGCTTGAAGCTTTCTTT.

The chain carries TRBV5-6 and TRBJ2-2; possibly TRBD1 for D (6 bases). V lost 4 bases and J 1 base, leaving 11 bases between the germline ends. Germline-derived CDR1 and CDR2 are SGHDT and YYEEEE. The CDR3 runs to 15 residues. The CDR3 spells CASSRRGQNTGELFF. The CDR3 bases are TGTGCCAGCAGCCGTAGGGGACAGAACACCGGGGAGCTGTTTTTT.

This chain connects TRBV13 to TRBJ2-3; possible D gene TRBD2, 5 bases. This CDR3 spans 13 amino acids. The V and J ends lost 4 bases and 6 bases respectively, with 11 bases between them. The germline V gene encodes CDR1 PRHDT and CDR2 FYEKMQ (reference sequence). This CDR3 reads CASSSILVDTQYF. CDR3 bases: TGTGCCAGCAGCTCCATACTAGTTGATACGCAGTATTTT.

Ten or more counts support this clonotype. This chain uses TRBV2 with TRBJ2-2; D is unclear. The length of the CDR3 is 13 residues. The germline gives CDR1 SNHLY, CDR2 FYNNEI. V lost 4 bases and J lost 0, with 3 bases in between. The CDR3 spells CASSGTNTGELFF. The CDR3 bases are TGTGCCAGCAGTGGGACGAACACCGGGGAGCTGTTTTTT.

CDR3 sequence: CASRKRGGAGETQYF. The CDR3 DNA reads as TGTGCCAGCAGAAAGCGGGGGGGCGCCGGGGAGACCCAGTACTTC. The rearrangement uses TRBV7-2 and TRBJ2-5, with 10 bases identical to TRBD2. Trimming cost V 6 bases and J 5 bases; bases outside gene matches: 9. The V gene's germline CDR1 is SGHTA and CDR2 FQGNSA. The length of the CDR3 is 15 residues.

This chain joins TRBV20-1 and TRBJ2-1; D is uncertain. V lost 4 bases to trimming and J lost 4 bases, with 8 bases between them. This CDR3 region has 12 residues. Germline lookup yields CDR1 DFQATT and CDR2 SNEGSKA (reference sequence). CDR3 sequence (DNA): TGCAGTGCTATCCCAAAATACAATGAGCAGTTCTTC. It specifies CSAIPKYNEQFF.

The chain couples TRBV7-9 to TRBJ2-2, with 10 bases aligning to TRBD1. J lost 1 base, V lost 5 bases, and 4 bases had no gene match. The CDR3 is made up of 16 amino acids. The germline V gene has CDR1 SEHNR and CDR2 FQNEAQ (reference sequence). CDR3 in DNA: TGTGCCAGCAGCCCGACAGGGGGCGAGAACACCGGGGAGCTGTTTTTT. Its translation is CASSPTGGENTGELFF. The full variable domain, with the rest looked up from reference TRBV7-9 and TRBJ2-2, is DTGVSQNPRHKITKRGQNVTFRCDPISEHNRLYWYRQTLGQGPEFLTYFQNEAQLEKSRLLSDRFSAERPKGSFSTLEIQRTEQGDSAMYLCASSPTGGENTGELFFGEGSRLTVL.

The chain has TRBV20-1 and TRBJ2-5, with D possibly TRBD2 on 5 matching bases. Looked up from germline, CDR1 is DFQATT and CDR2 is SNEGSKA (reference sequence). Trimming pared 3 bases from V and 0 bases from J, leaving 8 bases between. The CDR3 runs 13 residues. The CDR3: CSASILDQETQYF. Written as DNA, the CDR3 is TGCAGTGCTAGTATACTAGACCAAGAGACCCAGTACTTC.

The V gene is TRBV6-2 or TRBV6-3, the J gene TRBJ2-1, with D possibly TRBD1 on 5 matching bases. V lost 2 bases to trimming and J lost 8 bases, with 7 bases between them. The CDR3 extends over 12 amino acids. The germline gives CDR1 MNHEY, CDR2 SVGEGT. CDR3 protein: CASSYKGDEQFF. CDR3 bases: TGTGCCAGCAGTTACAAAGGGGATGAGCAGTTCTTC.

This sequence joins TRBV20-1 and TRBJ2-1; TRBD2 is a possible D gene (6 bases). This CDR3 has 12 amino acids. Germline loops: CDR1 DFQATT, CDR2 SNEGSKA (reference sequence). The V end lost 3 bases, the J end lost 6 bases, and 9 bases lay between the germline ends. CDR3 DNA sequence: TGCAGTGCTAGGGGACTCTTCAATGAGCAGTTCTTC. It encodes CSARGLFNEQFF.

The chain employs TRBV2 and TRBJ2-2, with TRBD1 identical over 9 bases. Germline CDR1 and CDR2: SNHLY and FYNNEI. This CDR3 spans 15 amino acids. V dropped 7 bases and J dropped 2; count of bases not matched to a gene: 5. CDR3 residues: CASTGQGSNTGELFF. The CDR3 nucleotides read TGTGCCAGCACCGGACAGGGGTCTAACACCGGGGAGCTGTTTTTT.

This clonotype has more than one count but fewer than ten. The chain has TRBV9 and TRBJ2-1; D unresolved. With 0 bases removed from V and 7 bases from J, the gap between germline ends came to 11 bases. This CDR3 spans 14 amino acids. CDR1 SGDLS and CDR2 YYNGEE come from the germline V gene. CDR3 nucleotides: TGTGCCAGCAGCGTAGTCAGTTTGGGGAATGAGCAGTTCTTC. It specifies CASSVVSLGNEQFF.

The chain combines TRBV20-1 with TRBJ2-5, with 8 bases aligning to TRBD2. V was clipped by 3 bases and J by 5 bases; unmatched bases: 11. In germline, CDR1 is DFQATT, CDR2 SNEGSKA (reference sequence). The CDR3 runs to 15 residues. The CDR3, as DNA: TGCAGTGCTAGCCCGGGACTAGGTCTGCGGGAGACCCAGTACTTC. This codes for CSASPGLGLRETQYF.

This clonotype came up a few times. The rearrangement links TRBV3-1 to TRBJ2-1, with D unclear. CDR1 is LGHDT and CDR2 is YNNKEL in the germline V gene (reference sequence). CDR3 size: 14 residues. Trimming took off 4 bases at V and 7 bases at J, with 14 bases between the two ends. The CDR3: CASSPGGFKNEQFF. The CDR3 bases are TGTGCCAGCAGCCCGGGCGGTTTTAAGAATGAGCAGTTCTTC.

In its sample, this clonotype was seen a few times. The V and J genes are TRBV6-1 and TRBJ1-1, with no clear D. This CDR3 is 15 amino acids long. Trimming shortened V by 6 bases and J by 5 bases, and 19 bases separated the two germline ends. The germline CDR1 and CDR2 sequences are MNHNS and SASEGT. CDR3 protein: CASSERGLSGTEAFF. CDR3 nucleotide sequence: TGTGCCAGCAGCGAGAGAGGGCTCTCGGGGACTGAAGCTTTCTTT.

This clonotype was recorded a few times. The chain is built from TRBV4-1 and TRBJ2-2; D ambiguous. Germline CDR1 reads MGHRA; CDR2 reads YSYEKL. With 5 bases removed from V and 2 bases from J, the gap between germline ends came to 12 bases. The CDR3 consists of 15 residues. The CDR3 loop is CASSLNNPNTGELFF. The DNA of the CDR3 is TGCGCCAGCAGCTTGAATAACCCTAACACCGGGGAGCTGTTTTTT.

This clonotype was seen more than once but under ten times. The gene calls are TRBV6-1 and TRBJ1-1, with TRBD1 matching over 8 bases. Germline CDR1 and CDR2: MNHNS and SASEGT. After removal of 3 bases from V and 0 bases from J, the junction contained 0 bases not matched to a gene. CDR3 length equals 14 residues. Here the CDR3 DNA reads TGTGCCAGCAGTGAGGACAGGGTGAACACTGAAGCTTTCTTT. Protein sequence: CASSEDRVNTEAFF.

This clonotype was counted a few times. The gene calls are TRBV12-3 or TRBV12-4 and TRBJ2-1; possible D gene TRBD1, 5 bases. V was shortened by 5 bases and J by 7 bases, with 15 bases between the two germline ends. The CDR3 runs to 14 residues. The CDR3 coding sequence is TGTGCCAGCAGTCCCCGACAGAGGCAGAATGAGCAGTTCTTC. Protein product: CASSPRQRQNEQFF.

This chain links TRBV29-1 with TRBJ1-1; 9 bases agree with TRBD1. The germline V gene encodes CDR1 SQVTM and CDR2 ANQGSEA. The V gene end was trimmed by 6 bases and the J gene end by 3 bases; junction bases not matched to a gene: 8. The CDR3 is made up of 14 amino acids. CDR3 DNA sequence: TGCAGCGTCACACGACAGGGGGGTTACACTGAAGCTTTCTTT. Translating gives CSVTRQGGYTEAFF. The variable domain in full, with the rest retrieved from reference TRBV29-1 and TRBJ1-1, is SAVISQKPSRDICQRGTSLTIQCQVDSQVTMMFWYRQQPGQSLTLIATANQGSEATYESGFVIDKFPISRPNLTFSTLTVSNMSPEDSSIYLCSVTRQGGYTEAFFGQGTRLTVV.

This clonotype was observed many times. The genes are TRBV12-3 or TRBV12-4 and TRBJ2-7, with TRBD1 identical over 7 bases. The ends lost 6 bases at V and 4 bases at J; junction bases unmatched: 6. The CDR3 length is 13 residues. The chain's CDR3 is CASRHRDRYEQYF. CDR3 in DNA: TGTGCCAGCAGACACCGGGACAGATACGAGCAGTACTTC.

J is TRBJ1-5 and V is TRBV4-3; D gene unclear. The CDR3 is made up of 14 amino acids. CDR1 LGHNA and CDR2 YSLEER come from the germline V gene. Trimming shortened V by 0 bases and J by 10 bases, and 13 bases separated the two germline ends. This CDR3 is CASSQEAGFVPQHF. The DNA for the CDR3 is TGCGCCAGCAGCCAAGAGGCAGGCTTCGTACCCCAGCATTTT.

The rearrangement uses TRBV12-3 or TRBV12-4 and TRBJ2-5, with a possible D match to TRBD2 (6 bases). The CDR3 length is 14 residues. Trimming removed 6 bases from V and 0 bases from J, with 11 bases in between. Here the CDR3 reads CASRVRDYQETQYF. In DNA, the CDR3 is TGTGCCAGCAGGGTTCGGGACTACCAAGAGACCCAGTACTTC.

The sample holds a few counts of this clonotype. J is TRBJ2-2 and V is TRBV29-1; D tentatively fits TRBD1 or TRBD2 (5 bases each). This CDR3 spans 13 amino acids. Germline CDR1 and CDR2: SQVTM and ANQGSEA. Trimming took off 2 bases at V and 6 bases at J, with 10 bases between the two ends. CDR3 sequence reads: CSVESRDPGELFF. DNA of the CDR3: TGCAGCGTTGAATCGAGGGACCCCGGGGAGCTGTTTTTT.

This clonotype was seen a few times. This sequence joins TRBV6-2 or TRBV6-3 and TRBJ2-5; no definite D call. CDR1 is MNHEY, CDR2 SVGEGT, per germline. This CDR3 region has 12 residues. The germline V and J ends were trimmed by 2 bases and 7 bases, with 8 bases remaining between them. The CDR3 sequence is CASSYSVGTQYF. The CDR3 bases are TGTGCCAGCAGTTACAGTGTCGGGACCCAGTACTTC.

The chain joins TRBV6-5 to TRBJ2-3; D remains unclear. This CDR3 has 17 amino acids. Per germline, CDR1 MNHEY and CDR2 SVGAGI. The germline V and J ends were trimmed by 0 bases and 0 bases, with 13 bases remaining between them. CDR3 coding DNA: TGTGCCAGCAGTTACTCGACCGGAAGAATTAGCACAGATACGCAGTATTTT. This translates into CASSYSTGRISTDTQYF.